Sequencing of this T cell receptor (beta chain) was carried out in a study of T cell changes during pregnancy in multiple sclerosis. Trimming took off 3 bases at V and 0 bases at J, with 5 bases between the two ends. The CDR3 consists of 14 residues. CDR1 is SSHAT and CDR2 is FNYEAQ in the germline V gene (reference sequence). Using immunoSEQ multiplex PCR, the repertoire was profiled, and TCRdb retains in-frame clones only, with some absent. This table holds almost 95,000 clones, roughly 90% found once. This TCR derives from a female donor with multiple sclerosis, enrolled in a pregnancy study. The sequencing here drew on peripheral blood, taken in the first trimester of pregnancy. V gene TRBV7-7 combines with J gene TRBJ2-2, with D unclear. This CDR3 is CASSFRTNTGELFF. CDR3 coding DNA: TGTGCCAGCAGCTTCAGGACGAACACCGGGGAGCTGTTTTTT.